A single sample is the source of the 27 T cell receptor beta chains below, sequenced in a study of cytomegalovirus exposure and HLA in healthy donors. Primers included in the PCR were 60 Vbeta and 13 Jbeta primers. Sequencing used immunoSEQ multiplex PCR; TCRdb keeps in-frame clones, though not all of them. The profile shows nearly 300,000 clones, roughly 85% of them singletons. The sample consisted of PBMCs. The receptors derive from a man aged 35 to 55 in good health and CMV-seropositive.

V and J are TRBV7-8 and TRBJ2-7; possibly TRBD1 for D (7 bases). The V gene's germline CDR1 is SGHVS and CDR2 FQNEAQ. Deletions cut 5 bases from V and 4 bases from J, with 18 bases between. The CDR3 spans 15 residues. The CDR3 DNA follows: TGTGCCAGCAGCCTCTCGACAGGGACTTCTTACGAGCAGTACTTC. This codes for CASSLSTGTSYEQYF. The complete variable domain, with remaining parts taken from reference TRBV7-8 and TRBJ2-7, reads GAGVSQSPRYKVAKRGQDVALRCDPISGHVSLFWYQQALGQGPEFLTYFQNEAQLDKSGLPSDRFFAERPEGSVSTLKIQRTQQEDSAVYLCASSLSTGTSYEQYFGPGTRLTVT.

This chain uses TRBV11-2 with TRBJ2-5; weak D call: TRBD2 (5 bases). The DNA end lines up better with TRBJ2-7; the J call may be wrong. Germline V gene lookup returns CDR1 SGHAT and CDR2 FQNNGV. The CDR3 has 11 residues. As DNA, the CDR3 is TGTGCCAGCAGGGCCGGAGGCGAGCAGTACTTC. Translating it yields CASRAGGEQYF.

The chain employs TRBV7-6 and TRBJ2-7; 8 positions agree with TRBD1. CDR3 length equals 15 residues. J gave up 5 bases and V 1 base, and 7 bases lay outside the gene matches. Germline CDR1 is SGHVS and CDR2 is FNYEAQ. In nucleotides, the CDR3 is TGTGCCAGCAGCTTAGGGGGCAGGGGGCCCCACGAGCAGTACTTC. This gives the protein CASSLGGRGPHEQYF.

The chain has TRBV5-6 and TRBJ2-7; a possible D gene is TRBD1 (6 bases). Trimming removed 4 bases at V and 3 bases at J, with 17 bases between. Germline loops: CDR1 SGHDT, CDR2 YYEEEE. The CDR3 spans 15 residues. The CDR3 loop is CASSPNRDTNYEQYF. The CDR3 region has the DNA TGTGCCAGCAGCCCTAACCGGGACACCAACTACGAGCAGTACTTC.

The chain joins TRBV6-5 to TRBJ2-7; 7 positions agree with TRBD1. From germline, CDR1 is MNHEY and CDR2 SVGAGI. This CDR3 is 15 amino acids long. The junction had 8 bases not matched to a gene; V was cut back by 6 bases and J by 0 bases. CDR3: CASSPTNRGSYEQYF. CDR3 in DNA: TGTGCCAGCAGCCCTACAAACAGGGGCTCCTACGAGCAGTACTTC.

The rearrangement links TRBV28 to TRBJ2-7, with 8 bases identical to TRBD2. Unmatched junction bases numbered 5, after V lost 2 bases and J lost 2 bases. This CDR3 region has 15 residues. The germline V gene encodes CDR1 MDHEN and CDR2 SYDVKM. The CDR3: CASSLGSGGTYEQYF. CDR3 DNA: TGTGCCAGCAGTTTAGGGAGCGGGGGTACCTACGAGCAGTACTTC. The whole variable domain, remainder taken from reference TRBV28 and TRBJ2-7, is DVKVTQSSRYLVKRTGEKVFLECVQDMDHENMFWYRQDPGLGLRLIYFSYDVKMKEKGDIPEGYSVSREKKERFSLILESASTNQTSMYLCASSLGSGGTYEQYFGPGTRLTVT.

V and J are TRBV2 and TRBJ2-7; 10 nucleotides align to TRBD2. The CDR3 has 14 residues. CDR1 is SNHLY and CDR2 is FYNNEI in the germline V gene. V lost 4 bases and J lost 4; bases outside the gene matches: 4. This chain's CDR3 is CASSGTSGRYEQYF. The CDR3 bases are TGTGCCAGCAGTGGGACTAGCGGACGTTACGAGCAGTACTTC.

The CDR3 here is CASSEYRETTQYF. The CDR3 region has the DNA TGTGCCAGCAGCGAATACCGGGAAACGACGCAGTATTTT. The chain joins TRBV7-9 to TRBJ2-3, with D tentatively TRBD2 (5 bases). This CDR3 comprises 13 residues. CDR1 is SEHNR, CDR2 FQNEAQ, per germline (reference sequence). The germline V and J ends were trimmed by 5 bases and 9 bases, with 15 bases remaining between them.

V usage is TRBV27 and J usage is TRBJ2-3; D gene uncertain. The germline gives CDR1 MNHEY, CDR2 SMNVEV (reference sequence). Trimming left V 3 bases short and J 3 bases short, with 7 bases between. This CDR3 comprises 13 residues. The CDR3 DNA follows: TGTGCCAGCAGTTTGCGGCGGACAGATACGCAGTATTTT. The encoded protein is CASSLRRTDTQYF.

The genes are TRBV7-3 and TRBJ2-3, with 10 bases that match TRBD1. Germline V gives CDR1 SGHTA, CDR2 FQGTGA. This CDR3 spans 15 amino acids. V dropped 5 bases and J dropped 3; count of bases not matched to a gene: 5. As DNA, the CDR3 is TGTGCCAGCAGCCAGACAGGGGGCGCGACAGATACGCAGTATTTT. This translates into CASSQTGGATDTQYF.

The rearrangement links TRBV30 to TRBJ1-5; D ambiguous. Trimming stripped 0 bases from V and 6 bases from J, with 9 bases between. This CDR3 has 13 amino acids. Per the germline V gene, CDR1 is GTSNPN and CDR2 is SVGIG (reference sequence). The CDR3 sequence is CAWSVSIGQPQHF. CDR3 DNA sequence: TGTGCCTGGAGTGTCAGTATTGGTCAGCCCCAGCATTTT.

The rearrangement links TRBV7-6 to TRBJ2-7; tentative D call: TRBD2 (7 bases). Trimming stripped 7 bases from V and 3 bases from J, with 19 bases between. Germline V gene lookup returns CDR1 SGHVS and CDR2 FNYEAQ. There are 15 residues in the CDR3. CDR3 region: CASIPGEGGVYEQYF. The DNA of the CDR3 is TGTGCCAGCATTCCGGGGGAGGGGGGTGTCTACGAGCAGTACTTC.

CDR3 in amino acids: CASGLRDRSHNEQFF. The CDR3 nucleotides are TGTGCTAGTGGTTTGAGAGACAGATCCCACAATGAGCAGTTCTTC. The chain has TRBV12-5 and TRBJ2-1; tentatively, D is TRBD1 (5 bases). Germline CDR1 reads LGHNT; CDR2 reads FRNRAP. This CDR3 comprises 15 residues. V was pared by 2 bases and J by 5 bases, with 13 bases between. The full variable domain, with the rest looked up from reference TRBV12-5 and TRBJ2-1, is DARVTQTPRHKVTEMGQEVTMRCQPILGHNTVFWYRQTMMQGLELLAYFRNRAPLDDSGMPKDRFSAEMPDATLATLKIQPSEPRDSAVYFCASGLRDRSHNEQFFGPGTRLTVL.

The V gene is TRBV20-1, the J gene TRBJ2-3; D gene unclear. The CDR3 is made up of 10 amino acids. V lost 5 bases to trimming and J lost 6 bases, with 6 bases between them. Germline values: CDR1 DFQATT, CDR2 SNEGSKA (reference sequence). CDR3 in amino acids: CSAAQDTQYF. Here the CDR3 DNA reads TGCAGTGCTGCCCAGGATACGCAGTATTTT.

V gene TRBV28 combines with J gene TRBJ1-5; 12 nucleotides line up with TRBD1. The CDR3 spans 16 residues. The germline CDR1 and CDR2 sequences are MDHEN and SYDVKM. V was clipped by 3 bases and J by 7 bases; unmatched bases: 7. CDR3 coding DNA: TGTGCCAGCAGTTTCCCGGGACAGGGGGCGCGGCAGCCCCAGCATTTT. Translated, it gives CASSFPGQGARQPQHF.

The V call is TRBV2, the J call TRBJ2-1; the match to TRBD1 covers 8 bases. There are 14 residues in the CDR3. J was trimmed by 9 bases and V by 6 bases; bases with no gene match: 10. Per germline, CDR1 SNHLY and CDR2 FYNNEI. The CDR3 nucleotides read TGTGCCAGCAGGACGGACAGGGCCGGGGGTGAGCAGTTCTTC. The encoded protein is CASRTDRAGGEQFF.

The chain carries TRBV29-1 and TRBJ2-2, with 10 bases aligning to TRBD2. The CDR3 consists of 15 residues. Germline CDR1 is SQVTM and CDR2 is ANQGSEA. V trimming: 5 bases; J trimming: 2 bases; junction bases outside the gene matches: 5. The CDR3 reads CSVRTSGLNTGELFF. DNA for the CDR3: TGCAGCGTTCGGACTAGCGGACTTAACACCGGGGAGCTGTTTTTT.

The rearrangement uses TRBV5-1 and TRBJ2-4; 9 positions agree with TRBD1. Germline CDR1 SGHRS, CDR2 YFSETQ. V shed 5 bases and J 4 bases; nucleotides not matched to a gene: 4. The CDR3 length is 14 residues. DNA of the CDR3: TGCGCCAGCAGTCGTGGACAGGGGAAAAACATTCAGTACTTC. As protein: CASSRGQGKNIQYF.

CDR3 loop: CASSVAGFGDTQYF. As DNA, the CDR3 is TGTGCCAGCAGCGTAGCAGGGTTTGGAGATACGCAGTATTTT. V usage is TRBV9 and J usage is TRBJ2-3, with D perhaps matching TRBD1 (5 bases). The CDR3 contains 14 residues. Trimming cost V 0 bases and J 5 bases, with 10 bases left between them. CDR1 and CDR2 (germline): SGDLS, YYNGEE.

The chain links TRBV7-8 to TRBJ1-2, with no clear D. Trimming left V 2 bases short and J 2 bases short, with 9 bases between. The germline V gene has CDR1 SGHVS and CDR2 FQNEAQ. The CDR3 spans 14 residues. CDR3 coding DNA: TGTGCCAGCAGCTTAAGAGGCCAGAACTATGGCTACACCTTC. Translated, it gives CASSLRGQNYGYTF. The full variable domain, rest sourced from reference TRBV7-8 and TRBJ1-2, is GAGVSQSPRYKVAKRGQDVALRCDPISGHVSLFWYQQALGQGPEFLTYFQNEAQLDKSGLPSDRFFAERPEGSVSTLKIQRTQQEDSAVYLCASSLRGQNYGYTFGSGTRLTVV.

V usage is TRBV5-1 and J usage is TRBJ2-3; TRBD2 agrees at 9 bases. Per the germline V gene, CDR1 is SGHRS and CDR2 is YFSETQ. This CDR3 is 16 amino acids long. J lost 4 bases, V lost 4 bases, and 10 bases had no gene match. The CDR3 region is CASSVGVAGVPDTQYF. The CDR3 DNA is TGCGCCAGCAGCGTAGGGGTAGCGGGAGTCCCAGATACGCAGTATTTT.

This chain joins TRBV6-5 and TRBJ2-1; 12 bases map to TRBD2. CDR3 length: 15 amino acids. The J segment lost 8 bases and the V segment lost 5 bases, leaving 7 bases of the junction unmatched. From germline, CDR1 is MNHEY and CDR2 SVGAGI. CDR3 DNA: TGTGCCAGCAGTACACCGACTAGCGGGAGCGATGAGCAGTTCTTC. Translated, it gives CASSTPTSGSDEQFF.

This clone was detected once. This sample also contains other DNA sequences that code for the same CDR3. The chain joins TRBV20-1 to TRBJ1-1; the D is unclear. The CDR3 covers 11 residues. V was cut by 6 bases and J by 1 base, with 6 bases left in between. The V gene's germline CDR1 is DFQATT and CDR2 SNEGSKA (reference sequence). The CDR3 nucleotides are TGCAGTGCAAGACAGAACACTGAAGCTTTCTTT. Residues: CSARQNTEAFF.

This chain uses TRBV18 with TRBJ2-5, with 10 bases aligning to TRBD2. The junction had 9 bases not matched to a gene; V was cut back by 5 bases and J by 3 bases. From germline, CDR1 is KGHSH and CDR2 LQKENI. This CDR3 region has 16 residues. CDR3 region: CASSTGYGLAEETQYF. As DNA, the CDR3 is TGTGCCAGCTCAACGGGCTACGGACTAGCGGAAGAGACCCAGTACTTC.

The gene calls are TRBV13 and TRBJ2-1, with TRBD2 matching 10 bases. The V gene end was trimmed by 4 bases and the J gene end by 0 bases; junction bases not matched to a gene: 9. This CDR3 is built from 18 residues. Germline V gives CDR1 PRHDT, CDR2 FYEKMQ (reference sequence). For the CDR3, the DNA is TGTGCCAGCAGCTCCCCCGGACTAGCGGACGGCTCCTACAATGAGCAGTTCTTC. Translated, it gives CASSSPGLADGSYNEQFF.

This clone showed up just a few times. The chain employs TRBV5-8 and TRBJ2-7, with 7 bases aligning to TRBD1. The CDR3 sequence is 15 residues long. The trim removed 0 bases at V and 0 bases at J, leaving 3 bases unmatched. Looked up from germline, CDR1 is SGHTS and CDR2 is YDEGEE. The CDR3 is CASSLVGQASYEQYF. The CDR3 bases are TGTGCCAGCAGCTTGGTTGGACAGGCCTCCTACGAGCAGTACTTC.

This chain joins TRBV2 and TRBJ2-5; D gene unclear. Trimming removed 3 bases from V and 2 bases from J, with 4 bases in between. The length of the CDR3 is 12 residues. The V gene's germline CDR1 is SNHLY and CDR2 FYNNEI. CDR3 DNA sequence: TGTGCCAGCAGTGACGGGCAAGAGACCCAGTACTTC. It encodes CASSDGQETQYF.